The clone carrying this TCR beta chain has ten or more counts. Its antigen remains unidentified. The source of the sample is a study of CD8 T cells in ankylosing spondylitis. Study conclusions and caveats: A number of the motif variants had already been described in reactive arthritis synovial fluid and blood. What appeared characteristic of ankylosing spondylitis blood was a TCR beta motif of eight or nine highly homologous variants. As reported, disease-linked clones showed significant enrichment in matched ankylosing spondylitis synovial fluid.

The CDR3 runs to 17 residues. Germline-derived CDR1 and CDR2 are SGHVS and FQNEAQ. Trimming at V came to 5 bases and at J to 6 bases, leaving 9 bases not matched to a gene. Each CDR3 protein gets one entry after TCRdb re-called the 5' RACE reads with MiXCR. The sample shows about 340,000 distinct CDR3 sequences, around 8% of them seen only once. The sequence came from a male donor with ankylosing spondylitis. The chain carries TRBV7-8 and TRBJ2-1; 14 bases map to TRBD2. The sample comprised blood, either unsorted or a sorted T cell fraction (not recorded which). CDR3 residues: CASSARLAGGEINEQFF. In nucleotides, the CDR3 is TGTGCCAGCAGCGCCAGACTAGCGGGAGGGGAGATCAATGAGCAGTTCTTC.